The 25 T cell receptor beta chains below all came from one sample that was sequenced in a study of control samples from healthy donors and cancer patients. Generated by immunoSEQ multiplex PCR, the TCRdb table keeps only in-frame clones and is missing some. Altogether approximately 120,000 clones are present, around nine tenths being singletons, with the ten largest covering roughly 4%. The sample comprised blood. The receptors shown here come from a human donor in good health. The donor label of this sample is uncertain.

This rearrangement joins TRBV23-1 to TRBJ2-7, with D perhaps matching TRBD2 (6 bases). TRBV23-1 is an open reading frame, and its role is uncertain. The CDR3 consists of 14 residues. V lost 3 bases, J lost 1 base, and 10 bases lay in between. In DNA form, the CDR3 reads TGCGCCAGCAGTCAGGGGAGGCTATCCTACGAGCAGTACTTC. It codes for CASSQGRLSYEQYF.

The chain has TRBV18 and TRBJ1-2; D might be TRBD1 (5 bases). Germline values: CDR1 KGHSH, CDR2 LQKENI. V was cut by 5 bases and J by 1 base, with 8 bases left in between. The CDR3 spans 13 residues. In nucleotides, the CDR3 is TGTGCCAGCTCATTACAGGTTAACTATGGCTACACCTTC. It is translated as CASSLQVNYGYTF.

This chain uses TRBV29-1 with TRBJ2-5, with D maybe TRBD2 (5 bases). The CDR3 loop spans 11 amino acids. The germline V gene has CDR1 SQVTM and CDR2 ANQGSEA. V lost 3 bases and J lost 3, with 5 bases in between. The CDR3 sequence: CSVDGEETQYF. The DNA of the CDR3 is TGCAGCGTTGACGGGGAAGAGACCCAGTACTTC.

The V and J genes are TRBV29-1 and TRBJ1-2, with 9 positions matching TRBD1. The CDR3 has 14 amino acids. Per the germline V gene, CDR1 is SQVTM and CDR2 is ANQGSEA. J gave up 6 bases and V 7 bases, and 12 bases lay outside the gene matches. In DNA, the CDR3 is TGCAGCGCCTCAGGTAGGGGACAGGGCGATGGCTACACCTTC. Translation: CSASGRGQGDGYTF.

This clone appeared once. CDR3 nucleotide sequence: TGTGCCAGCAGTGAAGCCGTCGGTAGCAATCAGCCCCAGCATTTT. Translating gives CASSEAVGSNQPQHF. The gene calls are TRBV6-1 and TRBJ1-5, with unresolved D. Trimming left V 0 bases short and J 0 bases short, with 6 bases between. CDR1 and CDR2 from the germline V gene are MNHNS and SASEGT. This CDR3 has 15 amino acids.

The V and J genes are TRBV10-3 and TRBJ2-1; 10 nucleotides match TRBD2. The trim removed 1 base at V and 2 bases at J, leaving 5 bases unmatched. Germline V lookup: CDR1 ENHRY, CDR2 SYGVKD. The CDR3 consists of 17 residues. The CDR3 here is CAISEFLAGATYNEQFF. The DNA of the CDR3 is TGTGCCATCAGTGAGTTCCTAGCGGGGGCGACCTACAATGAGCAGTTCTTC.

The V gene is TRBV2, the J gene TRBJ2-3; 9 positions match TRBD1. From germline, CDR1 is SNHLY and CDR2 FYNNEI. Losses at the gene ends were 5 bases for V and 2 bases for J; bases not matched to a gene: 5. The length of the CDR3 is 15 residues. CDR3 nucleotide sequence: TGTGCCAGCAGTCCCGGGACAGGGTTCACAGATACGCAGTATTTT. As protein: CASSPGTGFTDTQYF.

The chain combines TRBV30 with TRBJ2-5; 8 positions agree with TRBD2. In germline, CDR1 is GTSNPN, CDR2 SVGIG (reference sequence). The V gene end was trimmed by 0 bases and the J gene end by 5 bases; junction bases not matched to a gene: 5. The CDR3 spans 14 residues. CDR3 DNA: TGTGCCTGGAGTGTCTTCGGGGGGGCGGAGACCCAGTACTTC. This gives the protein CAWSVFGGAETQYF. The entire variable domain, with the rest obtained from reference TRBV30 and TRBJ2-5, is as follows: SQTIHQWPATLVQPVGSPLSLECTVEGTSNPNLYWYRQAAGRGLQLLFYSVGIGQISSEVPQNLSASRPQDRQFILSSKKLLLSDSGFYLCAWSVFGGAETQYFGPGTRLLVL.

The chain joins TRBV27 to TRBJ2-5; D remains ambiguous. CDR1 is MNHEY and CDR2 is SMNVEV in the germline V gene (reference sequence). Trimming cost V 3 bases and J 0 bases, with 5 bases left between them. The CDR3 loop spans 13 amino acids. CDR3 in amino acids: CASSFGYQETQYF. Written as DNA, the CDR3 is TGTGCCAGCAGTTTCGGGTACCAAGAGACCCAGTACTTC.

In DNA form, the CDR3 reads TGTGCCAGCAGCTTCCAAGAGACCCAGTACTTC. It encodes CASSFQETQYF. The chain uses TRBV11-2 and TRBJ2-5, with unresolved D. V lost 3 bases and J lost 1, with 0 bases in between. From germline, CDR1 is SGHAT and CDR2 FQNNGV. The CDR3 has 11 amino acids.

The V gene is TRBV6-5, the J gene TRBJ1-1; TRBD1 agrees at 11 bases. The V gene's germline CDR1 is MNHEY and CDR2 SVGAGI. The junction had 3 bases not matched to a gene; V was cut back by 8 bases and J by 7 bases. This CDR3 is built from 12 residues. CDR3 amino acids: CASGQGAGEAFF. The CDR3 DNA follows: TGTGCCAGCGGACAGGGGGCCGGTGAAGCTTTCTTT.

This sequence joins TRBV9 and TRBJ2-7, with TRBD1 as a possible D gene (6 bases). Trimming left V 9 bases short and J 3 bases short, with 16 bases between. Germline assignment: CDR1 SGDLS and CDR2 YYNGEE. The CDR3 covers 13 residues. The CDR3 reads CANRAGILYEQYF. CDR3 nucleotides: TGTGCCAACAGGGCAGGGATCCTCTACGAGCAGTACTTC.

For this clone: A read error may produce the germline difference seen at one junction end. J is TRBJ2-7 and V is TRBV3-1 (or the pseudogene TRBV3-2), with D unresolved. The CDR3 has 12 amino acids. The germline V gene encodes CDR1 LGHDT and CDR2 YNNKEL (reference sequence). The CDR3 DNA sequence: TGTGCCAGCAGCCAAGATGGGTACGGGCAGTACTTC. It translates to CASSQDGYGQYF.

The chain combines TRBV27 with TRBJ2-1; weak D call: TRBD1 (5 bases). Germline V CDR1 and CDR2: MNHEY, SMNVEV (reference sequence). V lost 8 bases and J 6 bases, leaving 20 bases between the germline ends. The CDR3 length is 15 residues. CDR3: CASVLGPGSLNEQFF. The CDR3, as DNA: TGTGCCAGCGTTCTCGGGCCAGGGTCCCTCAATGAGCAGTTCTTC.

V gene TRBV12-3 or TRBV12-4 combines with J gene TRBJ1-5; D not resolved. This CDR3 contains 12 residues. The V gene lost 5 bases and the J gene lost 4 bases, with 6 bases spanning the gap. In DNA form, the CDR3 reads TGTGCCAGCAGTACCCCGAATCAGCCCCAGCATTTT. It yields the protein CASSTPNQPQHF.

The chain combines TRBV11-3 with TRBJ2-7; D not resolved. Germline V gene data show CDR1 as SGHNT and CDR2 as YENEEA. V was shortened by 5 bases and J by 4 bases, with 3 bases between the two germline ends. CDR3 size: 10 residues. CDR3 bases: TGTGCCAGCAGCCAATACGAGCAGTACTTC. It is translated as CASSQYEQYF.

V is TRBV12-5 and J is TRBJ2-2; D unclear. V was clipped by 1 base and J by 7 bases, with 10 bases between them. CDR1 is LGHNT, CDR2 FRNRAP, per germline. This CDR3 spans 14 amino acids. In nucleotides, the CDR3 is TGTGCTAGTGGTTTGGAGGGCCGGATCGGGGAGCTGTTTTTT. This gives the protein CASGLEGRIGELFF.

The J gene is TRBJ2-7, the V gene TRBV5-1; D is possibly TRBD1 (6 bases). V lost 6 bases, J lost 0 bases, and 13 bases lay in between. The CDR3 contains 14 residues. CDR1 and CDR2 (germline): SGHRS, YFSETQ. The CDR3 DNA reads TGCGCCAGCACCCCGGACAGTCTCTCCTACGAGCAGTACTTC. The encoded protein is CASTPDSLSYEQYF.

The chain uses TRBV2 and TRBJ1-5; no definite D call. The CDR3 totals 14 residues. V lost 9 bases and J 2 bases, leaving 14 bases between the germline ends. Germline CDR1 SNHLY, CDR2 FYNNEI. The CDR3 bases are TGTGCCAGTACCCGGGGAGGTGGCAATCAGCCCCAGCATTTT. Its translation: CASTRGGGNQPQHF.

In DNA form, the CDR3 reads TGTGCCAGCAGGAGGTCGGGCCGGGGAGAAAAACTGTTTTTT. As protein: CASRRSGRGEKLFF. J is TRBJ1-4 and V is TRBV6-5; D remains unclear. Germline V CDR1 and CDR2: MNHEY, SVGAGI. The V end was cut by 6 bases, the J end by 8 bases, with 16 bases between. This CDR3 has 14 amino acids.

The CDR3 DNA sequence: TGCAGCGCTGAGGGAACCGGGGAGCTGTTTTTT. Protein sequence: CSAEGTGELFF. This chain connects TRBV29-1 to TRBJ2-2; the D gene is possibly TRBD2 (5 bases). Germline loops: CDR1 SQVTM, CDR2 ANQGSEA. The CDR3 spans 11 residues. Between the trimmed V and J ends, which lost 7 bases and 5 bases, there was a span of 8 bases.

The rearrangement joins TRBV6-5 to TRBJ1-5; TRBD1 is a possible D gene (5 bases). Germline V lookup: CDR1 MNHEY, CDR2 SVGAGI. The CDR3 contains 14 residues. The V gene lost 0 bases and the J gene lost 4 bases, with 7 bases spanning the gap. CDR3: CASSYSGQNQPQHF. As DNA, the CDR3 is TGTGCCAGCAGTTACTCGGGGCAGAATCAGCCCCAGCATTTT.

The chain recombines TRBV27 with TRBJ2-5, with 10 bases matching TRBD2. The CDR3 sequence is 16 residues long. The junction had 5 bases not matched to a gene; V was cut back by 3 bases and J by 1 base. Germline V gene sequence: CDR1 MNHEY, CDR2 SMNVEV (reference sequence). CDR3 nucleotides: TGTGCCAGCAGTTTGTCTAGCGGGGGACTCCAAGAGACCCAGTACTTC. It codes for CASSLSSGGLQETQYF.

The rearrangement uses TRBV6-5 and TRBJ2-7; a possible D gene is TRBD1 (6 bases). The length of the CDR3 is 14 residues. Trimming removed 0 bases from V and 5 bases from J, with 11 bases in between. Germline assignment: CDR1 MNHEY and CDR2 SVGAGI. CDR3 DNA sequence: TGTGCCAGCAGTTACTCACAGGGATCGGACGAGCAGTACTTC. Amino acids: CASSYSQGSDEQYF.

This sequence joins TRBV25-1 and TRBJ1-1; D uncertain. Germline V gene lookup returns CDR1 MGHDK and CDR2 SYGVNS. Trimming took off 6 bases at V and 1 base at J, with 6 bases between the two ends. This CDR3 has 12 residues. In DNA, the CDR3 is TGTGCCAGCAGATTCGGGAACACTGAAGCTTTCTTT. Its protein product is CASRFGNTEAFF.